The 6 T cell receptor beta chains reported below all come from one sample, sequenced in a study of post-analysis software for immune sequencing data. Points from the study as a whole: Roughly 5 TRBV segments, TRBV5-6, TRBV5-1 and TRBV20-1 among them, were found more frequent in patients than controls.

No antigen has been identified for these receptors. Libraries were made from TCR beta cDNA, and they carried unique molecular identifiers. TCRdb redid the calling of the PCR reads with MiXCR, one entry per CDR3 protein. The repertoire has roughly 200,000 distinct CDR3 sequences, roughly 30% of them found once; the top ten carry more than 3%. Input material: blood. These receptors were obtained from a girl younger than 18 with multiple sclerosis.

This clonotype was observed many times. The V and J genes are TRBV7-2 and TRBJ2-7, with 11 nucleotides matching TRBD2. This CDR3 comprises 17 residues. After removal of 5 bases from V and 4 bases from J, the junction contained 13 bases not matched to a gene. Germline loops: CDR1 SGHTA, CDR2 FQGNSA. CDR3 protein: CASSPPGRTSGLYEQYF. The CDR3 DNA reads as TGTGCCAGCAGCCCCCCGGGCCGGACTAGCGGGTTGTACGAGCAGTACTTC.

This clonotype was picked up a small number of times. The V and J genes are TRBV20-1 and TRBJ1-6, with TRBD1 as a possible D gene (6 bases). Trimming cost V 2 bases and J 2 bases, with 13 bases left between them. Germline lookup yields CDR1 DFQATT and CDR2 SNEGSKA (reference sequence). The CDR3 consists of 16 residues. CDR3 protein: CSARSVTGPYNSPLHF. DNA for the CDR3: TGCAGTGCTAGATCCGTCACAGGGCCCTATAATTCACCCCTCCACTTT.

The chain couples TRBV4-1 to TRBJ2-3; the D gene is possibly TRBD2 (5 bases). Germline V gene data show CDR1 as MGHRA and CDR2 as YSYEKL. This CDR3 contains 14 residues. V lost 1 base, J lost 3 bases, and 8 bases lay in between. The CDR3 DNA reads as TGCGCCAGCAGCCAAGCGGGGTGGACAGATACGCAGTATTTT. It yields the protein CASSQAGWTDTQYF.

Details on this clonotype: A single base separates this from a much larger clone, so it may be a read error. The V call is TRBV20-1, the J call TRBJ2-1; 8 bases align to TRBD1. The CDR3 extends over 14 amino acids. The germline V gene has CDR1 DFQATT and CDR2 SNEGSKA (reference sequence). The CDR3 sequence: CGASQGAPYNEQFF. For the CDR3, the DNA is TGCGGTGCTAGCCAGGGGGCCCCCTACAATGAGCAGTTCTTC.

This clonotype was counted ten times or more. The gene calls are TRBV29-1 and TRBJ1-4; 8 nucleotides agree with TRBD1. The J segment lost 7 bases and the V segment lost 4 bases, leaving 5 bases of the junction unmatched. The CDR3 has 13 residues. CDR1 is SQVTM, CDR2 ANQGSEA, per germline. CDR3 sequence reads: CSVGQGWGEKLFF. CDR3 sequence (DNA): TGCAGCGTTGGACAGGGGTGGGGTGAAAAACTGTTTTTT.

This clonotype was counted ten times or more. The rearrangement links TRBV7-2 to TRBJ2-1; 13 nucleotides line up with TRBD2. CDR1 SGHTA and CDR2 FQGNSA come from the germline V gene. V lost 5 bases and J lost 3; bases outside the gene matches: 4. The CDR3 covers 16 residues. The CDR3 nucleotides read TGTGCCAGCAGCAGACTAGCGGGAGGTGGCTACAATGAGCAGTTCTTC. Encoded protein: CASSRLAGGGYNEQFF.